This TCR beta chain was recovered during a study of blood T cell repertoires in COVID-19. In the study overall: T cells, B-cell-depleted T cells, or PBMCs supplied cDNA or gDNA.

The germline V gene encodes CDR1 MNHEY and CDR2 SMNVEV (reference sequence). V lost 6 bases, J lost 8 bases, and 16 bases lay in between. The length of the CDR3 is 14 residues. Per the study methods: Estimation of nucleated cell counts relied on the amplification of reference gene primers. TCRdb's table, derived via immunoSEQ multiplex PCR, lists solely in-frame clones and lacks some. The V and J calls and clone size were taken over from that table, and D and trimming were inferred from the DNA. The sample carries 120,000 to 150,000 clones, around four fifths recorded once. The chain has TRBV27 and TRBJ1-4, with D perhaps TRBD1 (6 bases). Sequencing input: peripheral blood. This TCR came from a human donor in a cohort sampled during active COVID-19. CDR3 DNA: TGTGCCAGCAGGTTACAGGGAGGATACGAAAAACTGTTTTTT. This gives the protein CASRLQGGYEKLFF.